Following are 19 T cell receptor beta chains from one sample sequenced in a study of T cell repertoires in cytomegalovirus infection. MiXCR was run by TCRdb on the reads, yielding one entry per CDR3 protein. This table has about 500,000 distinct CDR3 sequences, roughly a third appearing once. Their cognate antigens are unknown. The sequences come from cultured PBMCs, collected from culture after CMV antigen stimulation. The receptors derive from a human donor in good health (CMV status not recorded). Some clones in this sample may be carry-over from other donors' samples.

A few counts support this clonotype. The chain recombines TRBV28 with TRBJ2-7, with D unclear. Germline values: CDR1 MDHEN, CDR2 SYDVKM. This CDR3 is 13 amino acids long. Trimming took 2 bases from V and 0 from J, leaving 5 bases between them. CDR3 amino acids: CASSLHTSYEQYF. CDR3 bases: TGTGCCAGCAGTTTACACACCTCCTACGAGCAGTACTTC. Based on the CDR3 plus reference TRBV28 and TRBJ2-7, the full variable domain is DVKVTQSSRYLVKRTGEKVFLECVQDMDHENMFWYRQDPGLGLRLIYFSYDVKMKEKGDIPEGYSVSREKKERFSLILESASTNQTSMYLCASSLHTSYEQYFGPGTRLTVT.

The chain recombines TRBV6-5 with TRBJ2-7, with 7 nucleotides matching TRBD1. CDR3 length: 15 amino acids. Germline V lookup: CDR1 MNHEY, CDR2 SVGAGI. Unmatched junction bases numbered 11, after V lost 0 bases and J lost 9 bases. The CDR3 DNA follows: TGTGCCAGCAGTTACTCGAGACAGGGCTCCTTCGGGCAGTACTTC. This sequence encodes CASSYSRQGSFGQYF.

V is TRBV3-1 and J is TRBJ2-7, with D perhaps matching TRBD1 or TRBD2 (5 bases each). This CDR3 has 14 amino acids. V lost 1 base and J lost 6, with 13 bases in between. In germline, CDR1 is LGHDT, CDR2 YNNKEL (reference sequence). CDR3 amino acids: CASSQGASRGEQYV. The CDR3 bases are TGTGCCAGCAGCCAAGGGGCCTCGAGGGGCGAGCAGTACGTC.

This clonotype has more than one count but fewer than ten. This chain joins TRBV6-5 and TRBJ2-7; maybe TRBD2 (6 bases). CDR1 MNHEY and CDR2 SVGAGI come from the germline V gene. V lost 4 bases and J 4 bases, leaving 14 bases between the germline ends. The CDR3 covers 14 residues. The CDR3 DNA is TGTGCCAGCAGTTCCGGGGGAATTGTTTACGAGCAGTACTTC. Protein: CASSSGGIVYEQYF.

V usage is TRBV24-1 and J usage is TRBJ2-2; no reliable D call. The germline V gene has CDR1 KGHDR and CDR2 SFDVKD. The CDR3 extends over 15 amino acids. The germline V and J ends were trimmed by 4 bases and 6 bases, with 14 bases remaining between them. The CDR3 reads CATSEWTQRPGELFF. The CDR3 region has the DNA TGTGCCACCAGTGAGTGGACCCAGAGACCCGGGGAGCTGTTTTTT.

The chain joins TRBV10-3 to TRBJ1-4; tentatively, D is TRBD1 (6 bases). The V gene's germline CDR1 is ENHRY and CDR2 SYGVKD. V was shortened by 11 bases and J by 0 bases, with 16 bases between the two germline ends. This CDR3 comprises 15 residues. The CDR3 here is CAPGGGHSTNEKLFF. The CDR3 coding sequence is TGTGCCCCCGGGGGCGGACACTCAACTAATGAAAAACTGTTTTTT.

This clonotype came up a few times. The chain uses TRBV7-9 and TRBJ2-1; the D is unclear. Germline values: CDR1 SEHNR, CDR2 FQNEAQ (reference sequence). CDR3 length equals 16 residues. The V end was cut by 3 bases, the J end by 7 bases, with 19 bases between. The CDR3 DNA reads TGTGCCAGCAGCTTTGGTATCACAATCCTAGGGAATGAGCAGTTCTTC. Translating it yields CASSFGITILGNEQFF.

This chain connects TRBV29-1 to TRBJ2-1, with D tentatively TRBD1 (6 bases). There are 16 residues in the CDR3. Per the germline V gene, CDR1 is SQVTM and CDR2 is ANQGSEA. The V end lost 5 bases, the J end lost 10 bases, and 27 bases lay between the germline ends. CDR3 nucleotide sequence: TGCAGCGTTCGACCGATGGGGACATTTCCTCGGGAAGAGCAGTTCTTC. It encodes CSVRPMGTFPREEQFF.

The rearrangement joins TRBV9 to TRBJ2-1; 9 bases match TRBD2. Germline V gene lookup returns CDR1 SGDLS and CDR2 YYNGEE. The V segment lost 4 bases and the J segment 4 bases; nucleotides outside the gene matches: 15. The CDR3 length is 18 residues. The CDR3 DNA follows: TGTGCCAGCAGCTCGTCGGCGGTAGCGGGAGACAGGTACAATGAGCAGTTCTTC. It translates to CASSSSAVAGDRYNEQFF.

The chain links TRBV7-2 to TRBJ2-1; 9 bases are a match to TRBD1. The CDR3 is 15 residues long. The V gene end was trimmed by 3 bases and the J gene end by 8 bases; junction bases not matched to a gene: 8. CDR1 is SGHTA and CDR2 is FQGNSA in the germline V gene. The CDR3: CASSFYRGRIYEQFF. The CDR3 bases are TGTGCCAGCAGCTTCTACAGGGGGCGCATATATGAGCAGTTCTTC.

This clonotype has more than one count but fewer than ten. The V and J genes are TRBV4-3 and TRBJ2-7; a weak D match, TRBD2 (6 bases). The germline V and J ends were trimmed by 3 bases and 6 bases, with 21 bases remaining between them. CDR1 and CDR2 (germline): LGHNA, YSLEER. This CDR3 is 16 amino acids long. The CDR3 protein is CASSHRVIAVGSEQYF. The DNA for the CDR3 is TGCGCCAGCAGCCACCGTGTGATAGCGGTAGGTTCCGAGCAGTACTTC.

The V gene is TRBV7-9, the J gene TRBJ1-2; no reliable D call. This CDR3 spans 17 amino acids. CDR1 and CDR2 (germline): SEHNR, FQNEAQ (reference sequence). V dropped 3 bases and J dropped 0 bases, with 17 bases sitting between them. DNA for the CDR3: TGTGCCAGCAGCTTTACATTTGGGGTGATACCTAACTATGGCTACACCTTC. This codes for CASSFTFGVIPNYGYTF.

This clonotype was seen only a few times. The chain is built from TRBV20-1 and TRBJ1-6; D not resolved. V shed 3 bases and J shed 0 bases, with 9 bases lying between them. The CDR3 contains 15 residues. CDR1 and CDR2 (germline): DFQATT, SNEGSKA (reference sequence). The CDR3 loop reads CSASSGVSYNSPLHF. CDR3 nucleotide sequence: TGCAGTGCTAGTTCCGGGGTCTCCTATAATTCACCCCTCCACTTT.

This clonotype was observed at least ten times. The V call is TRBV27, the J call TRBJ1-5; 9 bases map to TRBD1. CDR1 and CDR2 from the germline V gene are MNHEY and SMNVEV (reference sequence). The ends lost 7 bases at V and 7 bases at J; junction bases unmatched: 11. The CDR3 has 15 residues. DNA for the CDR3: TGTGCCAGCAAATCCCGGGACAGGGTTTGGCAGCCCCAGCATTTT. Translation: CASKSRDRVWQPQHF.

V is TRBV7-8 and J is TRBJ2-7, with D perhaps being TRBD1 or TRBD2 (8 bases each). V lost 5 bases and J lost 2, with 16 bases in between. The V gene's germline CDR1 is SGHVS and CDR2 FQNEAQ. The CDR3 runs 15 residues. This chain's CDR3 is CASSPGGGRPYEQYV. The CDR3 DNA sequence: TGTGCCAGCAGCCCAGGGGGCGGGAGGCCCTACGAGCAGTACGTC.

This chain uses TRBV6-1 with TRBJ2-2, with unresolved D. CDR3 length: 13 residues. Deletions cut 1 base from V and 4 bases from J, with 4 bases between. Germline values: CDR1 MNHNS, CDR2 SASEGT. The CDR3 is CASSEVATGELFF. The CDR3 region has the DNA TGTGCCAGCAGTGAAGTCGCCACCGGGGAGCTGTTTTTT.

The sample holds a few counts of this clonotype. This rearrangement joins TRBV7-9 to TRBJ2-1; 11 positions match TRBD1. CDR1 is SEHNR, CDR2 FQNEAQ, per germline (reference sequence). V lost 1 base, J lost 5 bases, and 7 bases stayed unmatched. This CDR3 spans 17 amino acids. CDR3 DNA: TGTGCCAGCAGCTTAGTGCCGGGACAGGGGGGTAACAATGAGCAGTTCTTC. It specifies CASSLVPGQGGNNEQFF. Complete variable domain (other parts from reference TRBV7-9 and TRBJ2-1): DTGVSQNPRHKITKRGQNVTFRCDPISEHNRLYWYRQTLGQGPEFLTYFQNEAQLEKSRLLSDRFSAERPKGSFSTLEIQRTEQGDSAMYLCASSLVPGQGGNNEQFFGPGTRLTVL.

In its sample, this clonotype was seen many times. The J gene is TRBJ2-7, the V gene TRBV7-2; D uncertain. Trimming took off 1 base at V and 3 bases at J, with 7 bases between the two ends. The V gene's germline CDR1 is SGHTA and CDR2 FQGNSA. This CDR3 contains 13 residues. CDR3 bases: TGTGCCAGCAGCTTAGAGGAGAACTACGAGCAGTACTTC. Residues: CASSLEENYEQYF.

This clonotype showed up just a few times. The V and J genes are TRBV6-2 or TRBV6-3 and TRBJ2-2; D gene uncertain. Deletions cut 6 bases from V and 2 bases from J, with 13 bases between. Germline-derived CDR1 and CDR2 are MNHEY and SVGEGT. The CDR3 runs 15 residues. This CDR3 is CASRTGPSNTGELFF. For the CDR3, the DNA is TGTGCCAGCAGAACCGGGCCCTCCAACACCGGGGAGCTGTTTTTT.